This T cell receptor beta chain was captured by sequencing in a study of blood T cell repertoires in COVID-19. Across the whole study: Acute and convalescent COVID-19 specimens originated in the United States, Italy and Spain. T cells, B-cell-depleted T cells, or PBMCs provided the cDNA or gDNA that served as material.

The CDR3 consists of 17 residues. Trimming took 1 base from V and 1 from J, leaving 12 bases between them. Germline values: CDR1 KGHDR, CDR2 SFDVKD. This clone was found a few times. TCRdb's table, derived via immunoSEQ multiplex PCR, lists solely in-frame clones and lacks some. The table lists around 300,000 clones, approximately 85% of them singletons. What was sequenced was peripheral blood. The receptor was isolated from a human donor in a cohort sampled during active COVID-19. The chain has TRBV24-1 and TRBJ2-2, with D possibly being TRBD2 (6 bases). The CDR3 loop reads CATSDFGGIGNTGELFF. In DNA, the CDR3 is TGTGCCACCAGTGATTTCGGGGGTATCGGGAACACCGGGGAGCTGTTTTTT.